The 24 T cell receptor beta chains in this list originate from one sample, sequenced in a study of blood T cell repertoires in COVID-19 (TCRdb year 2020). Library construction relied on the immunoSEQ multiplex PCR assay. The table comes from immuneACCESS by way of TCRdb, which keeps in-frame sequences with V and J called. Part of the clones is missing from these tables; in studies checked, under half for an unresolved V gene and the rest for unknown reasons. Within this sample are 230,000 or so clones, with roughly 90% of them counted one time only. The ten largest make up roughly 2.2% of the sample. The material sequenced was peripheral blood. The receptors shown here come from a woman in her sixties with COVID-19, enrolled during active disease.

The chain is built from TRBV19 and TRBJ2-5; tentatively, D is TRBD2 (6 bases). Trimming cost V 1 base and J 5 bases, with 11 bases left between them. In germline, CDR1 is LNHDA, CDR2 SQIVND (reference sequence). This CDR3 region has 14 residues. The CDR3 DNA follows: TGTGCCAGTAGTATAGGGGCGGGGTCGGAGACCCAGTACTTC. It is translated as CASSIGAGSETQYF.

This chain links TRBV19 with TRBJ1-2, with D possibly TRBD1 on 5 matching bases. Trimming took 3 bases from V and 1 from J, leaving 15 bases between them. The CDR3 length is 16 residues. The germline gives CDR1 LNHDA, CDR2 SQIVND (reference sequence). This CDR3 reads CASSITPGGFNYGYTF. CDR3 bases: TGTGCCAGTAGTATCACCCCCGGGGGATTTAACTATGGCTACACCTTC.

The gene calls are TRBV11-3 and TRBJ2-2, with a tentative D call TRBD1 (6 bases). The CDR3 loop spans 14 amino acids. CDR1 is SGHNT, CDR2 YENEEA, per germline. Between the trimmed V and J ends, which lost 7 bases and 0 bases, there was a span of 9 bases. In nucleotides, the CDR3 is TGTGCCAGCAAGAGGGACACGAACACCGGGGAGCTGTTTTTT. It translates to CASKRDTNTGELFF. The full variable domain, rest sourced from reference TRBV11-3 and TRBJ2-2, is EAGVVQSPRYKIIEKKQPVAFWCNPISGHNTLYWYLQNLGQGPELLIRYENEEAVDDSQLPKDRFSAERLKGVDSTLKIQPAELGDSAVYLCASKRDTNTGELFFGEGSRLTVL.

In nucleotides, the CDR3 is TGTGCCAGCAGCCTAGGTACAGGGAAAACTAACTATGGCTACACCTTC. It encodes CASSLGTGKTNYGYTF. This chain uses TRBV3-1 (or the pseudogene TRBV3-2) with TRBJ1-2; a weak D match, TRBD1 (6 bases). The CDR3 spans 16 residues. V was trimmed by 4 bases and J by 0 bases, leaving 15 bases between them. CDR1 and CDR2 (germline): LGHDT, YNNKEL (reference sequence).

The chain has TRBV19 and TRBJ1-5, with D possibly TRBD1 on 6 matching bases. V gave up 7 bases and J gave up 5 bases, with 12 bases separating them. The CDR3 runs to 13 residues. The germline gives CDR1 LNHDA, CDR2 SQIVND (reference sequence). CDR3 sequence (DNA): TGTGCCAGTACGGACAGTTCCTATCAGCCCCAGCATTTT. Translated, it gives CASTDSSYQPQHF.

The CDR3 reads CASRTGDGQPQHF. DNA for the CDR3: TGTGCCAGCAGGACAGGGGATGGTCAGCCCCAGCATTTT. The chain joins TRBV6-5 to TRBJ1-5, with 8 bases lining up with TRBD1. The CDR3 totals 13 residues. V was clipped by 6 bases and J by 6 bases; unmatched bases: 4. Germline V gene sequence: CDR1 MNHEY, CDR2 SVGAGI.

The J gene is TRBJ2-7, the V gene TRBV9; possible D gene TRBD1, 5 bases. Looked up from germline, CDR1 is SGDLS and CDR2 is YYNGEE. Trimming cost V 3 bases and J 10 bases, with 14 bases left between them. The CDR3 contains 12 residues. The DNA of the CDR3 is TGTGCCAGCAGCGGCTCATACGACAGACAGTACTTC. Translated: CASSGSYDRQYF. Supplemented by reference TRBV9 and TRBJ2-7, the full variable domain reads DSGVTQTPKHLITATGQRVTLRCSPRSGDLSVYWYQQSLDQGLQFLIQYYNGEERAKGNILERFSAQQFPDLHSELNLSSLELGDSALYFCASSGSYDRQYFGPGTRLTVT.

The chain uses TRBV7-2 and TRBJ2-4; 9 bases line up with TRBD2. Germline CDR1 and CDR2: SGHTA and FQGNSA. The CDR3 is 16 amino acids. V lost 5 bases and J lost 7; bases outside the gene matches: 12. The CDR3 loop is CASSRVWRGGQNIQYF. CDR3 DNA sequence: TGTGCCAGCAGCCGGGTATGGCGGGGGGGCCAGAACATTCAGTACTTC.

The chain joins TRBV6-1 to TRBJ1-3, with D maybe TRBD1 (6 bases). CDR3 length: 15 residues. The germline V gene has CDR1 MNHNS and CDR2 SASEGT. Deletions cut 2 bases from V and 4 bases from J, with 12 bases between. The CDR3 loop reads CASSERGGRGNTIYF. CDR3 sequence (DNA): TGTGCCAGCAGTGAACGAGGGGGAAGAGGAAACACCATATATTTT.

The chain employs TRBV5-4 and TRBJ2-5; D not resolved. The V gene's germline CDR1 is SGHNT and CDR2 YYREEE (reference sequence). CDR3 length: 13 residues. Trimming removed 2 bases at V and 7 bases at J, with 12 bases between. The CDR3 DNA reads as TGTGCCAGCAGCTTACCAGGTCCCGGGACCCAGTACTTC. Amino acid sequence: CASSLPGPGTQYF. The variable domain in full, with the rest retrieved from reference TRBV5-4 and TRBJ2-5, is ETGVTQSPTHLIKTRGQQVTLRCSSQSGHNTVSWYQQALGQGPQFIFQYYREEENGRGNFPPRFSGLQFPNYSSELNVNALELDDSALYLCASSLPGPGTQYFGPGTRLLVL.

The V call is TRBV6-5, the J call TRBJ1-5, with D possibly matching TRBD1 (6 bases). The CDR3 contains 14 residues. The V and J ends lost 4 bases and 7 bases respectively, with 14 bases between them. Germline-derived CDR1 and CDR2 are MNHEY and SVGAGI. The DNA of the CDR3 is TGTGCCAGCAGTTCACAGGGAGGGCAGCAGCCCCAGCATTTT. Protein product: CASSSQGGQQPQHF.

There are a few counts of this clone. The chain joins TRBV19 to TRBJ1-1; unclear D gene. The CDR3 covers 13 residues. V lost 1 base and J lost 4, with 7 bases in between. Germline V gives CDR1 LNHDA, CDR2 SQIVND (reference sequence). The CDR3 DNA reads TGTGCCAGTAGTATAGCCTTGAGCACTGAAGCTTTCTTT. It codes for CASSIALSTEAFF.

The V and J genes are TRBV7-2 and TRBJ2-2, with D maybe TRBD2 (5 bases). Germline lookup yields CDR1 SGHTA and CDR2 FQGNSA. The CDR3 covers 13 residues. Trimming left V 5 bases short and J 5 bases short, with 9 bases between. The CDR3 protein is CASSAGVTGELFF. In DNA, the CDR3 is TGTGCCAGCAGCGCGGGCGTTACCGGGGAGCTGTTTTTT.

This clone appeared a few times. The V gene is TRBV3-1 (or the pseudogene TRBV3-2), the J gene TRBJ1-4; D perhaps matches TRBD1 (6 bases). The length of the CDR3 is 14 residues. Germline V gene lookup returns CDR1 LGHDT and CDR2 YNNKEL (reference sequence). Trimming shortened V by 4 bases and J by 4 bases, and 10 bases separated the two germline ends. CDR3 in amino acids: CASSPRTVNEKLFF. The DNA of the CDR3 is TGTGCCAGCAGCCCAAGGACAGTTAATGAAAAACTGTTTTTT.

V and J are TRBV9 and TRBJ1-1; D uncertain. This CDR3 contains 14 residues. Trimming took 0 bases from V and 0 from J, leaving 6 bases between them. Germline CDR1 SGDLS, CDR2 YYNGEE. For the CDR3, the DNA is TGTGCCAGCAGCGTAGCTGTAGTGAACACTGAAGCTTTCTTT. Amino acid sequence: CASSVAVVNTEAFF. Supplemented by reference TRBV9 and TRBJ1-1, the full variable domain reads DSGVTQTPKHLITATGQRVTLRCSPRSGDLSVYWYQQSLDQGLQFLIQYYNGEERAKGNILERFSAQQFPDLHSELNLSSLELGDSALYFCASSVAVVNTEAFFGQGTRLTVV.

This chain connects TRBV7-3 to TRBJ2-5, with 9 bases identical to TRBD2. The germline CDR1 and CDR2 sequences are SGHTA and FQGTGA. Trimming cost V 8 bases and J 4 bases; bases outside gene matches: 11. This CDR3 is 15 amino acids long. The CDR3 region has the DNA TGTGCCAGCGCCCAATATAGCGGGGGAGGAGAGACCCAGTACTTC. This codes for CASAQYSGGGETQYF.

In regard to this clone: The sample carries other DNA sequences with the same CDR3. V usage is TRBV7-3 and J usage is TRBJ2-3; TRBD2 matches 11 bases. The CDR3 loop spans 15 amino acids. CDR1 is SGHTA and CDR2 is FQGTGA in the germline V gene. V lost 2 bases to trimming and J lost 5 bases; unmatched junction nucleotides: 3. CDR3 amino acids: CASSLGLAGGDTQYF. The CDR3 DNA reads as TGTGCCAGCAGCTTAGGGCTAGCGGGGGGAGATACGCAGTATTTT. The entire variable domain, with the rest obtained from reference TRBV7-3 and TRBJ2-3, is as follows: GAGVSQTPSNKVTEKGKYVELRCDPISGHTALYWYRQSLGQGPEFLIYFQGTGAADDSGLPNDRFFAVRPEGSVSTLKIQRTERGDSAVYLCASSLGLAGGDTQYFGPGTRLTVL.

This sequence joins TRBV6-6 and TRBJ2-5; the match to TRBD1 covers 10 bases. Germline CDR1 MNHNY, CDR2 SVGAGI (reference sequence). V lost 5 bases, J lost 4 bases, and 10 bases stayed unmatched. The CDR3 runs 16 residues. The CDR3: CASSRTGGGGTETQYF. CDR3 nucleotide sequence: TGTGCCAGCAGTCGGACAGGGGGAGGGGGGACAGAGACCCAGTACTTC.

This chain connects TRBV5-1 to TRBJ2-3, with TRBD2 matching over 14 bases. Germline V gene sequence: CDR1 SGHRS, CDR2 YFSETQ. The CDR3 is made up of 16 amino acids. The V gene end was trimmed by 3 bases and the J gene end by 1 base; junction bases not matched to a gene: 1. CDR3 nucleotide sequence: TGCGCCAGCAGCTGGGGACTAGCGGGGGGCACAGATACGCAGTATTTT. It specifies CASSWGLAGGTDTQYF.

The count of this clone is one. The rearrangement joins TRBV7-8 to TRBJ2-1; 9 positions match TRBD1. This CDR3 has 16 amino acids. J was trimmed by 7 bases and V by 5 bases; bases with no gene match: 12. From germline, CDR1 is SGHVS and CDR2 FQNEAQ. In nucleotides, the CDR3 is TGTGCCAGCAGCCCGGACAGGGACAGGGTCGAGAATGAGCAGTTCTTC. Amino acids: CASSPDRDRVENEQFF.

The chain combines TRBV19 with TRBJ1-4; 7 nucleotides match TRBD1. Germline trimming cut 8 bases from V and 5 bases from J; bases unmatched to any gene: 11. The CDR3 is 15 residues long. The V gene's germline CDR1 is LNHDA and CDR2 SQIVND (reference sequence). The CDR3 loop reads CASAGTGVGNEKLFF. The CDR3 DNA follows: TGTGCCAGTGCCGGTACAGGGGTTGGGAATGAAAAACTGTTTTTT.

The chain is built from TRBV15 and TRBJ1-1; TRBD1 is a possible D gene (5 bases). V lost 6 bases, J lost 5 bases, and 13 bases lay in between. The CDR3 contains 13 residues. The germline gives CDR1 LNHNV, CDR2 YYDKDF (reference sequence). The CDR3 DNA sequence: TGTGCCACCAGGTCCAGGGCGGGGACTGAAGCTTTCTTT. Translated, it gives CATRSRAGTEAFF.

This clone came up a few times. V and J are TRBV25-1 and TRBJ1-2, with 10 bases lining up with TRBD1. Per the germline V gene, CDR1 is MGHDK and CDR2 is SYGVNS. V gave up 4 bases and J gave up 8 bases; unmatched junction bases: 7. The CDR3 has 14 residues. Here the CDR3 DNA reads TGTGCCAGCAGTGTTGACAGGGGGCTAGGCGGCTACACCTTC. Residues: CASSVDRGLGGYTF.

This chain links TRBV5-6 with TRBJ1-2; no definite D call. The CDR3 loop spans 13 amino acids. Trimming removed 4 bases from V and 7 bases from J, with 14 bases in between. From germline, CDR1 is SGHDT and CDR2 YYEEEE. CDR3 residues: CASSPPRVPGYTF. DNA of the CDR3: TGTGCCAGCAGCCCCCCACGGGTCCCTGGCTACACCTTC.